These T cell receptor beta chains were read from a single sample in a study of T cells in Graves' hyperthyroidism and ophthalmopathy. MiXCR, applied by TCRdb to the multiplex PCR reads, yields one record per CDR3 protein. The repertoire holds 480,000 or so distinct CDR3 sequences, with roughly 14% as singletons. The sequenced sample consisted of blood. These receptors were taken from a woman aged 18-30 years with Graves' hyperthyroidism. The CDR3 runs from the conserved cysteine through the conserved F or W. Each record gives: CDR3 protein, CDR3 DNA, V gene, J gene, clone size, D gene. A D gene is named only where the DNA matches it firmly. For some rows the clone size is stated as once, few or many, or as a class when expanded; others skip it.

CASSISSYSYNEQFF,TGTGCCAGTAGTATTAGCTCGTACAGTTACAATGAGCAGTTCTTC,TRBV19,TRBJ2-1,many,NA
CASSLFWTVGDTQYF,TGTGCCAGCAGCTTATTCTGGACAGTCGGAGATACGCAGTATTTT,TRBV7-3,TRBJ2-3,few,NA
CASSSTSARNEQFF,TGTGCCAGCAGCTCGACTAGCGCGCGCAATGAGCAGTTCTTC,TRBV7-3,TRBJ2-1,many,TRBD2
CASTPAGHHSGNTIYF,TGTGCCAGTACCCCCGCGGGACACCACTCTGGAAACACCATATATTTT,TRBV19,TRBJ1-3,few,NA
CASSPPRDSNEQFF,TGTGCCAGCAGCCCCCCCCGGGACAGTAATGAGCAGTTCTTC,TRBV25-1,TRBJ2-1,NA,TRBD1
CAWSVGDYGYTF,TGTGCCTGGAGTGTTGGGGATTATGGCTACACCTTC,TRBV30,TRBJ1-2,many,NA
CSARDLLLTGGDTEAFF,TGCAGTGCTAGAGATTTACTTCTGACAGGGGGCGACACTGAAGCTTTCTTT,TRBV20-1,TRBJ1-1,NA,TRBD1
CAISEEGDYGYTF,TGTGCCATCAGTGAGGAGGGGGACTATGGCTACACCTTC,TRBV10-3,TRBJ1-2,many,NA
CASSLDLRGGSTF,TGTGCCAGCAGCTTAGATCTTCGCGGGGGGAGTACCTTC,TRBV11-2,TRBJ2-5,NA,TRBD2
CASSPPRGHYGYTF,TGTGCCAGCAGCCCACCCCGAGGCCACTATGGCTACACCTTC,TRBV7-3,TRBJ1-2,many,NA
CASNTPMNTEAFF,TGTGCCAGCAACACTCCTATGAACACTGAAGCTTTCTTT,TRBV6-1,TRBJ1-1,many,NA
CASSSWTGPYEQYF,TGTGCCAGCAGTTCCTGGACCGGACCCTACGAGCAGTACTTC,TRBV12-3/TRBV12-4,TRBJ2-7,many,NA
CASSPQDSDQPQHF,TGTGCCAGCTCCCCTCAGGACAGCGATCAGCCCCAGCATTTT,TRBV18,TRBJ1-5,many,NA
CASVDGVSYEQYF,TGTGCCAGCGTTGATGGGGTTTCCTACGAGCAGTACTTC,TRBV12-3/TRBV12-4,TRBJ2-7,many,NA
CSAREPGGAHQFRYTF,TGCAGTGCTAGAGAGCCTGGGGGGGCACATCAGTTTCGCTACACCTTC,TRBV20-1,TRBJ1-2,many,NA
CASSLWAGGEQYF,TGTGCCAGCAGTTTATGGGCAGGGGGCGAGCAGTACTTC,TRBV27,TRBJ2-7,many,TRBD1
CSARDSGTSVPYEQYF,TGCAGTGCTAGAGATTCCGGGACTAGCGTGCCCTACGAGCAGTACTTC,TRBV20-1,TRBJ2-7,many,TRBD2
CSVGQGANIQYF,TGCAGCGTGGGACAGGGGGCGAACATTCAGTACTTC,TRBV29-1,TRBJ2-4,NA,TRBD1
CAWSVTGLNTEAFF,TGTGCCTGGAGTGTAACAGGACTGAACACTGAAGCTTTCTTT,TRBV30,TRBJ1-1,many,NA
CSARDLGGRAGGELFF,TGCAGTGCTAGAGATCTCGGTGGGAGGGCAGGTGGGGAGCTGTTTTTT,TRBV20-1,TRBJ2-2,NA,TRBD2
CASSEAESRSGNTIYF,TGTGCCAGCAGTGAAGCCGAGAGTAGGTCTGGAAACACCATATATTTT,TRBV6-1,TRBJ1-3,NA,NA
CASSANPQETQYF,TGTGCCAGCAGCGCGAATCCTCAAGAGACCCAGTACTTC,TRBV9,TRBJ2-5,many,NA